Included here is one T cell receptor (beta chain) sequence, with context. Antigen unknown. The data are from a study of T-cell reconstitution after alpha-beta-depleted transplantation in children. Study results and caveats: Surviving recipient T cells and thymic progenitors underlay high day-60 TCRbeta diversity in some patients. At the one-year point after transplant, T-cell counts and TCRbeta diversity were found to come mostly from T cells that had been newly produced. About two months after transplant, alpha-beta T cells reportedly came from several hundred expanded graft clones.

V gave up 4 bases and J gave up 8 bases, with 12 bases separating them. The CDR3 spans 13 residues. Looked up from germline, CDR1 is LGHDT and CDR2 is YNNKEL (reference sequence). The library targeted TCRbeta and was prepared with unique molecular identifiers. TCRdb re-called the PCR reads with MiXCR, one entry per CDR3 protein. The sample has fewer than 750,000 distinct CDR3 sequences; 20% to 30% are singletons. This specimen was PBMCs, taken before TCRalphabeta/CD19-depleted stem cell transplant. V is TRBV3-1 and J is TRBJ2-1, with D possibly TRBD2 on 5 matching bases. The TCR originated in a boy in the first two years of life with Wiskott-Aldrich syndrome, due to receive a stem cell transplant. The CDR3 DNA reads TGTGCCAGCAGCCTTTGGAGCGGCGATGAGCAGTTCTTC. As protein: CASSLWSGDEQFF.